One TCR beta chain is described in this entry. This sample stems from a study of cytomegalovirus exposure and HLA in healthy donors. CDR3 size: 13 residues. The V end lost 0 bases, the J end lost 8 bases, and 10 bases lay between the germline ends. CDR1 MNHEY and CDR2 SVGAGI come from the germline V gene. PCR was performed using 60 Vbeta and 13 Jbeta primers. TCRdb keeps only in-frame clones here, not all; method: immunoSEQ multiplex PCR. Among roughly 120,000 clones, roughly 80% were seen once, and the ten largest hold 22%. The TCR sequence derives from a man aged 25 to 40 in good health and CMV-seropositive. This rearrangement joins TRBV6-5 to TRBJ1-1, with D maybe TRBD1 (5 bases). Sequencing used PBMCs. In DNA, the CDR3 is TGTGCCAGCAGTTACTCCCTTCGGGGGGAAGCTTTCTTT. It specifies CASSYSLRGEAFF.